This T cell receptor beta chain is drawn from a study of CD8 T cells in ankylosing spondylitis. CDR3 length: 15 residues. The V end lost 0 bases, the J end lost 4 bases, and 11 bases lay between the germline ends. The V gene's germline CDR1 is SGHTS and CDR2 YDEGEE. MiXCR, applied by TCRdb to the 5' RACE reads, yields one record per CDR3 protein. The sample records 230,000 or so distinct CDR3 sequences, more than 20% being singletons. This rearrangement joins TRBV5-8 to TRBJ2-1; tentatively, D is TRBD1 or TRBD2 (5 bases each). Sequencing was performed on blood, either unsorted or a sorted T cell fraction (not recorded which). This clonotype was sampled from a male donor with ankylosing spondylitis or in good health (not recorded which). The CDR3 DNA sequence: TGTGCCAGCAGCTTGGGGGGGTCTGTATACAATGAGCAGTTCTTC. Amino acid sequence: CASSLGGSVYNEQFF. Using reference TRBV5-8 and TRBJ2-1 for the parts outside the CDR3, the full variable domain is EAGVTQSPTHLIKTRGQQATLRCSPISGHTSVYWYQQALGLGLQFLLWYDEGEERNRGNFPPRFSGRQFPNYSSELNVNALELEDSALYLCASSLGGSVYNEQFFGPGTRLTVL.